The clone carrying this TCR beta chain was recorded a few times. Its antigen is unknown. This sample stems from a study of response to subunit inactivated influenza vaccine. Findings of the study overall: The authors put forward the suggestion that each seasonal influenza vaccination may bring in only a limited number of new T cells.

V was clipped by 0 bases and J by 4 bases, with 10 bases between them. Germline CDR1 reads SGDLS; CDR2 reads YYNGEE. This CDR3 is 15 amino acids long. One entry per CDR3 protein results from TCRdb running MiXCR on the RT-PCR reads. The data show hundreds of thousands of distinct CDR3 sequences, about an eighth seen once. The rearrangement uses TRBV9 and TRBJ2-2; D not certain. The input for sequencing was PBMCs from blood, taken on the day of vaccination. This TCR came from a man aged 50 or older who received an inactivated influenza vaccine. CDR3 nucleotides: TGTGCCAGCAGCGTAGTAGTAGGCCCCACCGGGGAGCTGTTTTTT. As protein: CASSVVVGPTGELFF.